This is a list of T cell receptor beta chains from one sample in a study of lymphopenia after photon versus proton radiotherapy. Clones were read by immunoSEQ multiplex PCR, and TCRdb kept only the in-frame ones, dropping some. The data show about 24,000 clones, about 82% seen once. Source: peripheral blood, taken from a patient treated with proton-based radiotherapy. The receptors were gathered from a woman aged 65 to 85 with pancreatic cancer. CDR3s include the opening cysteine and the closing phenylalanine or tryptophan. A D gene is named only where the DNA matches it firmly. The size of a clone is reported for some rows only, either as once, few or many, or as a class for expanded clones.

CDR3,DNA,size,V,J,D
CASSPREGLDTQYF,TGTGCCAGCTCACCACGGGAGGGGTTGGATACGCAGTATTTT,-,TRBV18,TRBJ2-3,TRBD2
CASSLAGGTGELFF,TGCGCCAGCTCCCTAGCGGGAGGGACCGGGGAGCTGTTTTTT,-,TRBV5-1,TRBJ2-2,TRBD2
CASSSLASAHGEQYF,TGTGCCAGCAGCTCGCTGGCTAGCGCGCATGGGGAGCAGTACTTC,once,TRBV7-6,TRBJ2-7,-
CASSFLAMSSYNEQFF,TGTGCCAGCAGTTTTCTAGCTATGAGCTCCTACAATGAGCAGTTCTTC,-,TRBV27,TRBJ2-1,-
CASSLHEAGAGDNEQFF,TGTGCCAGCAGCTTACACGAAGCGGGAGCAGGGGACAATGAGCAGTTCTTC,once,TRBV9,TRBJ2-1,TRBD2
CASTQWGSGELFF,TGTGCCAGCACTCAGTGGGGGTCCGGGGAGCTGTTTTTT,-,TRBV6-5,TRBJ2-2,-
CASSQEGRENSPLHF,TGCGCCAGCAGCCAAGAGGGCAGGGAAAATTCACCCCTCCACTTT,-,TRBV4-3,TRBJ1-6,-
CASSLNGKDTGELFF,TGTGCCAGCAGCCTAAACGGGAAGGACACCGGGGAGCTGTTTTTT,-,TRBV7-2,TRBJ2-2,-
CASSFSGGEQFF,TGCGCCAGCAGCTTCTCCGGGGGTGAGCAGTTCTTC,-,TRBV5-1,TRBJ2-1,-
CASSEGGLAYEQYF,TGTGCCAGCAGTGAAGGAGGCCTAGCCTACGAGCAGTACTTC,-,TRBV2,TRBJ2-7,-
CASSFSSSGNTIYF,TGCGCCAGCAGCTTCAGCTCCTCTGGAAACACCATATATTTT,once,TRBV5-1,TRBJ1-3,-
CASRTQGGNEKLFF,TGTGCCAGCAGGACACAGGGGGGTAATGAAAAACTGTTTTTT,-,TRBV2,TRBJ1-4,TRBD1
CASSLDFRGAGTEAFF,TGCGCCAGCAGCTTGGACTTCAGGGGCGCAGGCACTGAAGCTTTCTTT,-,TRBV5-1,TRBJ1-1,-
CASSLDYRNYGYTF,TGTGCCAGCAGCTTAGATTACAGAAACTATGGCTACACCTTC,-,TRBV11-2,TRBJ1-2,-
CAWSRGYNEQFF,TGTGCCTGGAGTCGAGGGTACAATGAGCAGTTCTTC,-,TRBV30,TRBJ2-1,-
CASSLSSGQETQYF,TGCGCCAGCAGCTTGTCTAGCGGTCAAGAGACCCAGTACTTC,-,TRBV5-1,TRBJ2-5,TRBD2
CASSSLQGNTGELFF,TGTGCCAGCAGTTCATTACAGGGTAACACCGGGGAGCTGTTTTTT,-,TRBV28,TRBJ2-2,-
CASSMQGYQPQHF,TGTGCCAGTAGTATGCAGGGTTATCAGCCCCAGCATTTT,-,TRBV19,TRBJ1-5,-
CASSGQGIGSGSNEQFF,TGCGCCAGCAGCGGACAGGGGATCGGTAGCGGGAGTAATGAGCAGTTCTTC,-,TRBV10-2,TRBJ2-1,-
CASSLVIGGLAGTGELFF,TGTGCCAGCAGCTTAGTAATCGGTGGACTAGCGGGGACCGGGGAGCTGTTTTTT,-,TRBV7-2,TRBJ2-2,TRBD2
CASSQGASTEAFF,TGTGCCAGCTCACAGGGGGCGAGCACTGAAGCTTTCTTT,-,TRBV18,TRBJ1-1,TRBD1
CSVEVWGTEAFF,TGCAGCGTTGAGGTCTGGGGGACTGAAGCTTTCTTT,-,TRBV29-1,TRBJ1-1,-
CASSLLGRTEAFF,TGTGCCAGCAGTTTACTCGGACGGACTGAAGCTTTCTTT,-,TRBV28,TRBJ1-1,-
CASSPGLYEQYF,TGTGCCAGCAGTCCCGGGCTCTACGAGCAGTACTTC,-,TRBV7-2,TRBJ2-7,-
CAISESGGRDYGYTF,TGTGCCATCAGTGAGTCTGGGGGGCGAGACTATGGCTACACCTTC,-,TRBV10-3,TRBJ1-2,-
CAWSWGPSSGNTIYF,TGTGCCTGGAGCTGGGGACCGAGCTCTGGAAACACCATATATTTT,once,TRBV30,TRBJ1-3,-
CASSTQSGPGTTDTQYF,TGTGCCAGTAGTACCCAATCAGGTCCGGGAACCACAGATACGCAGTATTTT,-,TRBV19,TRBJ2-3,-
CASSEGQGTSPDQYF,TGTGCCAGCAGCGAGGGGCAGGGGACTTCCCCCGACCAGTACTTC,-,TRBV9,TRBJ2-7,-
CASSADRNNQPQHF,TGTGCCAGCAGCGCCGACAGGAATAATCAGCCCCAGCATTTT,once,TRBV9,TRBJ1-5,-
CASSLTGGGEKLFF,TGTGCCAGCAGCTTAACAGGGGGCGGAGAAAAACTGTTTTTT,few,TRBV7-2,TRBJ1-4,TRBD1
CASSLGAQASNEKLFF,TGCGCCAGCAGCTTGGGGGCCCAAGCTTCTAATGAAAAACTGTTTTTT,-,TRBV5-1,TRBJ1-4,-
CASSPGTGKNQPQHF,TGTGCCAGCAGTCCCGGGACAGGGAAAAATCAGCCCCAGCATTTT,-,TRBV28,TRBJ1-5,TRBD1
CARILGTGEAKNIQYF,TGTGCCAGAATTCTTGGGACAGGGGAAGCCAAAAACATTCAGTACTTC,-,TRBV6-4,TRBJ2-4,TRBD1
CSVALDRMVYEQYF,TGCAGCGTCGCCCTTGACAGAATGGTGTACGAGCAGTACTTC,-,TRBV29-1,TRBJ2-7,-
CASNPTGLAGDREQFF,TGTGCCAGCAACCCCACGGGACTAGCGGGAGACCGTGAGCAGTTCTTC,-,TRBV28,TRBJ2-1,TRBD2
CASSLTAGSSYEQYF,TGTGCCAGCAGTTTAACGGCCGGCAGCTCCTACGAGCAGTACTTC,few,TRBV28,TRBJ2-7,-
CASRAQMDTEAFF,TGTGCCAGCAGAGCCCAAATGGACACTGAAGCTTTCTTT,once,TRBV2,TRBJ1-1,-
CASSFASGSTATDTQYF,TGTGCCAGTAGTTTCGCTAGCGGGAGTACAGCTACAGATACGCAGTATTTT,-,TRBV19,TRBJ2-3,TRBD2
CASSLAGTGRSEQYF,TGTGCCAGCAGCTTAGCTGGGACTGGGAGAAGCGAGCAGTACTTC,-,TRBV7-2,TRBJ2-7,-
CASSRLEGGTYEQYF,TGTGCCAGCAGCCGTCTGGAGGGGGGGACCTACGAGCAGTACTTC,-,TRBV28,TRBJ2-7,-
CASSSGTGVEEQYF,TGTGCCAGCAGTAGCGGGACAGGGGTGGAGGAGCAGTACTTC,medium-sized,TRBV6-5,TRBJ2-7,TRBD1
CASSLLGSYGYTF,TGTGCCAGCAGTTTATTGGGGTCCTATGGCTACACCTTC,-,TRBV28,TRBJ1-2,-
CASSPGLADYEQYF,TGCGCCAGCAGCCCGGGACTAGCGGACTACGAGCAGTACTTC,-,TRBV4-3,TRBJ2-7,TRBD2
CASSLMGGEAFF,TGTGCCAGCTCACTTATGGGAGGGGAAGCTTTCTTT,-,TRBV18,TRBJ1-1,-
CSGVTGDLSYEQYF,TGCAGCGGGGTTACAGGGGACCTCTCCTACGAGCAGTACTTC,-,TRBV29-1,TRBJ2-7,TRBD1
CASSLEGDSYEQYF,TGCGCCAGCAGCTTGGAAGGAGACTCCTACGAGCAGTACTTC,-,TRBV5-1,TRBJ2-7,-
CASSQEEGQGANYGYTF,TGTGCCAGCAGCCAAGAAGAGGGACAGGGGGCTAACTATGGCTACACCTTC,-,TRBV4-2,TRBJ1-2,TRBD1
CASSGGFDQPQHF,TGTGCCAGCAGTGGGGGGTTCGATCAGCCCCAGCATTTT,-,TRBV25-1,TRBJ1-5,-
CASSQGSGRLPGELFF,TGCGCCAGCAGCCAAGGTTCAGGGAGGTTGCCCGGGGAGCTGTTTTTT,-,TRBV4-1,TRBJ2-2,-
CASSQQQGRNTEAFF,TGTGCCAGCAGCCAGCAACAGGGTAGAAACACTGAAGCTTTCTTT,-,TRBV4-2,TRBJ1-1,-
CASSPSLYQETQYF,TGTGCCAGCTCACCATCCTTGTACCAAGAGACCCAGTACTTC,few,TRBV18,TRBJ2-5,-
CASSTGTKQNNEQFF,TGTGCCAGCTCTACCGGGACCAAGCAGAACAATGAGCAGTTCTTC,-,TRBV28,TRBJ2-1,-
CSVESSVAQDTQYF,TGCAGCGTTGAAAGTTCGGTAGCACAGGATACGCAGTATTTT,-,TRBV29-1,TRBJ2-3,-
CASSGSYEQYF,TGTGCCAGCAGTGGCTCCTACGAGCAGTACTTC,-,TRBV5-6,TRBJ2-7,-
CAWSRLAGGLGTGELFF,TGTGCCTGGAGTAGACTAGCGGGAGGTTTGGGCACCGGGGAGCTGTTTTTT,-,TRBV30,TRBJ2-2,TRBD2